What follows describes a single T cell receptor beta chain. The target of this receptor is not known. No base-level quality is on record; no much larger clone is a single base apart. Trimming takes 2 bases from V and 6 bases from J, and the germline ends sit 14 bases apart. CDR1 MNHEY and CDR2 SVGAGI are derived from the germline V gene. The CDR3 goes from the cysteine to the phenylalanine over 14 residues. Just CDR3 DNA is preserved here, 42 bases in frame from base 1. Patients with autoimmune disease history or receiving systemic immunosuppression were excluded from the trial. Peripheral blood for TCR sequencing was drawn from every dose cohort at baseline, at cycle 4 day 1 and at cycle 7 day 1. Samples were obtained from an open-label, multicenter, first-in-human phase I dose-escalation trial of ivuxolimab. Adults with locally advanced or metastatic melanoma, renal cell, hepatocellular, or head and neck squamous cell carcinoma were enrolled in the trial. Before TCR sequencing, CD4+ T cells and CD8+ T cells from peripheral blood were sorted into separate populations.

Genomic DNA was isolated from the sorted cells so that the TCRbeta CDR3 region could be sequenced. The immunoSEQ Assay was used for sequencing of TCRbeta CDR3 regions. In its TCRdb copy, this immuneACCESS table keeps in-frame sequences only and misses some clones. Where compared with another copy, unresolved V genes explain less than half of these, and the others have no known cause. Here the sample has roughly 75,000 clones; 85% to 90% occur a single time. About 6% of the sample rests with the top ten. These data come from a study of OX40 agonist ivuxolimab in advanced cancers. With respect to the entire study: Ivuxolimab was a fully human IgG2 agonistic monoclonal antibody targeting the costimulatory receptor OX40 (CD134). Intravenous ivuxolimab was administered to patients every 2 weeks at six dose levels: 0.01, 0.1, 0.3, 1.5, 3 and 10 mg/kg. Among the roughly 50 dose-escalation patients, 19 had hepatocellular carcinoma, 15 or so melanoma, 9 renal cell carcinoma and 9 head and neck cancer. The dose-escalation cohort was 82.7% male with a mean age of around 62 years, ranging from roughly 23 to 80. Prior anti-PD-1, anti-PD-L1 or anti-CTLA-4 therapy was permitted, and approximately 42% of dose-escalation patients had received checkpoint inhibitors. Three dose-escalation patients achieved partial responses, one with hepatocellular carcinoma and two with cutaneous melanoma. The purpose of peripheral TCRbeta sequencing was to test whether ivuxolimab changed TCR sequence diversity and led to clonal T-cell expansion. The paper reports the monotherapy dose-escalation portion (N of about 50 patients) of the phase I ivuxolimab trial. What the study reported, not specific to this receptor: Clonal expansion of both CD4+ and CD8+ blood T cells was observed from baseline to week 6 at doses 0.1 to 3.0 mg/kg. Partial responders in the 0.1-3.0 mg/kg groups had among the lowest normalized peripheral clonal expansion, especially among CD8+ T cells. After ivuxolimab, more expanded clones were found on average in CD8+ T cells than in CD4+ T cells. The antigen specificity of the clonally expanded peripheral T cells was not determined. Low levels of normalized T-cell clonal expansion were also seen in some patients who did not respond.

The source is an adult with an advanced solid tumor such as melanoma, head and neck, liver or kidney cancer. This sample comprised CD4+ or CD8+ T cells sorted from blood, obtained in a trial of the OX40 agonist ivuxolimab. The sequence is built from TRBV6-5 and TRBJ2-7; the D gene is not confidently resolved. The CDR3: CASSYGASSSEQYF. The DNA reads as follows: TGTGCCAGCAGTTACGGTGCCAGCTCTTCCGAGCAGTACTTC.